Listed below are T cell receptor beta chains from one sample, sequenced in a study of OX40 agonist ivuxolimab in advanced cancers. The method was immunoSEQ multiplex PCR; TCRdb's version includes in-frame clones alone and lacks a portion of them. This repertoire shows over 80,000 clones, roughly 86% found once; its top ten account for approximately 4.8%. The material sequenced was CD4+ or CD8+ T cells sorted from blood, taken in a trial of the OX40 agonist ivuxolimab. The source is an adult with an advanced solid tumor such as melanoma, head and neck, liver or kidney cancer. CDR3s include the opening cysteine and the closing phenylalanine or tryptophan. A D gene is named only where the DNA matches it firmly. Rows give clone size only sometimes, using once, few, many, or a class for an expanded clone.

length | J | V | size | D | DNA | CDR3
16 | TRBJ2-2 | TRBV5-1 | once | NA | TGCGCCAGCAGCCCGGCTCTAGCAGCGAACACCGGGGAGCTGTTTTTT | CASSPALAANTGELFF
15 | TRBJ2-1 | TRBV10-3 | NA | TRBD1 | TGTGCCTCCTCTCTACAGGGGCGAGCCTACAATGAGCAGTTCTTC | CASSLQGRAYNEQFF
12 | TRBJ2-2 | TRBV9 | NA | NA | TGTGCCAGCAGCCCCCACACCGGGGAGCTGTTTTTT | CASSPHTGELFF
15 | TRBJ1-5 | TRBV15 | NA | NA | TGTGCCACCAGCAGAGAGGGCAGGGGTAATCAGCCCCAGCATTTT | CATSREGRGNQPQHF
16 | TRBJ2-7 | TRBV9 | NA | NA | TGTGCCAGCAGCCCTAGGGGTAGCGGAATCTCCTACGAGCAGTACTTC | CASSPRGSGISYEQYF
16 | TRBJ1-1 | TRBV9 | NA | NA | TGTGCCAGCAGCGGGAGCGCCCGGGGGTCTGACACTGAAGCTTTCTTT | CASSGSARGSDTEAFF
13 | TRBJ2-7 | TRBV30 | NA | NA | TGTGCCTGGAGTGTACATATGAACGAGCGGCAGTACTTC | CAWSVHMNERQYF
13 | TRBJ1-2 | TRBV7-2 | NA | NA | TGTGCCAGCAGCTCCGATGTGGTAAGCGGCTACACCTTC | CASSSDVVSGYTF
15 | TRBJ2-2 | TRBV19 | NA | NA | TGTGCCAGTAGTATCGGTCAGGGAAACACCGGGGAGCTGTTTTTT | CASSIGQGNTGELFF
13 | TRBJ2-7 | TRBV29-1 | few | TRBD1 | TGCAGCGTTTCCGGGACAGGGAACTACGAGCAGTACTTC | CSVSGTGNYEQYF
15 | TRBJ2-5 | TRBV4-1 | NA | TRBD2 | TGCGCCAGCAGCCAAGGCGGACTAGCGGCCGAGACCCAGTACTTC | CASSQGGLAAETQYF
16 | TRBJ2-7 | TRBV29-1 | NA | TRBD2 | TGCAGCGTTGAAGATCGGGGGGGACTAGCGGGAGTTCGGCAGTACTTC | CSVEDRGGLAGVRQYF
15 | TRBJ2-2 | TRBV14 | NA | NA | TGTGCCAGCAGCCAAGTTAAGGTCTCCACCGGGGAGCTGTTTTTT | CASSQVKVSTGELFF
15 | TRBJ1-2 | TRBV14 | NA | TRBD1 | TGTGCCAGCAGCCGGGGACAGGGACGTTCCTATGGCTACACCTTC | CASSRGQGRSYGYTF
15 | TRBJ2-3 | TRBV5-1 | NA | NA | TGCGCCAGCAGCTTGGACGGACTGAGCACAGATACGCAGTATTTT | CASSLDGLSTDTQYF
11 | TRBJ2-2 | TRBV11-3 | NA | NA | TGTGCCACCCAAGGTGGCGGGGAGCTGTTTTTT | CATQGGGELFF
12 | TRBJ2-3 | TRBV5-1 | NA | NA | TGCGCCAGCAGCTTTCTAGGAGATACGCAGTATTTT | CASSFLGDTQYF
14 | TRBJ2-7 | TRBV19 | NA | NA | TGTGCCAGCGCTTCGAGGGTAGGGAACTACGAGCAGTACTTC | CASASRVGNYEQYF
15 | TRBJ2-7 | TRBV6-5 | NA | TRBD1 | TGTGCCAGCAGTACCGCCGGGACAGGGGTAGACGAGCAGTACTTC | CASSTAGTGVDEQYF
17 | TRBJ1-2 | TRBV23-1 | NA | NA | TGCGCCAGCAGGGATCCCCCTCCACAGACAGGCTACTATGGCTACACCTTC | CASRDPPPQTGYYGYTF
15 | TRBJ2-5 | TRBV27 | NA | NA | TGTGCCAGCAGTTTAGCCCCAGACAGACAAGAGACCCAGTACTTC | CASSLAPDRQETQYF
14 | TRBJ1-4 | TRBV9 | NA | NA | TGTGCCAGCAGCGTCTCAGGAACTAATGAAAAACTGTTTTTT | CASSVSGTNEKLFF
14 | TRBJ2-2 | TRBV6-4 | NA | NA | TGTGCCAGCAAAGTCGACCGAACGAACGGGGAGCTGTTTTTT | CASKVDRTNGELFF
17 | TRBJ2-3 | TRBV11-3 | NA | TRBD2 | TGTGCCAGCAGCCAGCTACTAGCGGGAGGGCCAACAGATACGCAGTATTTT | CASSQLLAGGPTDTQYF
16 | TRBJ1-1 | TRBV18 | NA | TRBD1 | TGTGCCAGCTCACCGAGCGGGACAACAGGGGGTGGGGAAGCTTTCTTT | CASSPSGTTGGGEAFF
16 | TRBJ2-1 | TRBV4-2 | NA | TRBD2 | TGTGCCAGCAGCCACCAAAGCGGGGACTCCTACAATGAGCAGTTCTTC | CASSHQSGDSYNEQFF
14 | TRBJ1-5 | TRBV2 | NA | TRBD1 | TGTGCCAGCAGTGAACAGGGGGCGCATCAGCCCCAGCATTTT | CASSEQGAHQPQHF
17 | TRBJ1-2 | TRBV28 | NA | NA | TGTGCCAGCACCTTGACAGGACCGTCTGGAGGCACTTATGGCTACACCTTC | CASTLTGPSGGTYGYTF
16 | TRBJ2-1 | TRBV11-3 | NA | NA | TGTGCCAGCAGCCCTAGCGTCCGCAGGACCTACAATGAGCAGTTCTTC | CASSPSVRRTYNEQFF
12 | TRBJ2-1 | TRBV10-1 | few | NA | TGCGCCAGCAGTGACCCCGGGCAGGGGCAGTTCTTC | CASSDPGQGQFF
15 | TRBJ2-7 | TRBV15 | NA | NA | TGTGCCACCAGCAGAGAGTACGGGGAGACCTACGAGCAGTACTTC | CATSREYGETYEQYF
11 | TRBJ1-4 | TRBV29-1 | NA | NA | TGCAGCGCCAGAGTCAATGAAAAACTGTTTTTT | CSARVNEKLFF
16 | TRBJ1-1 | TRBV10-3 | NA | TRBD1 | TGTGCCATCAGCCGGACAGGGGGCAGGTTTGACACTGAAGCTTTCTTT | CAISRTGGRFDTEAFF
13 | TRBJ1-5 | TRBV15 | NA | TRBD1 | TGTGCCACCAACCGGGACAGGGATCAGCCCCAGCATTTT | CATNRDRDQPQHF
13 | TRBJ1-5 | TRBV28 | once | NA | TGTGCCAGCAGTTTTCGGGGATCTCAGCCCCAGCATTTT | CASSFRGSQPQHF
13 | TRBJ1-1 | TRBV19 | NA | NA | TGTGCCAGTAGTATTCACAGCAACACTGAAGCTTTCTTT | CASSIHSNTEAFF
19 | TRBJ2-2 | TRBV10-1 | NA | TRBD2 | TGCGCCAGCAGTGAGTGGGGACTAGCGGGAGAGACGAACACCGGGGAGCTGTTTTTT | CASSEWGLAGETNTGELFF
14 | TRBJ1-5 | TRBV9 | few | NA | TGTGCCAGCAGCGTCGGGCACGGAGATCAGCCCCAGCATTTT | CASSVGHGDQPQHF
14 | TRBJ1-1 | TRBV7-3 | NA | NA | TGTGCCAGCAGCTTAAAAGGGGCCGGCACTGAAGCTTTCTTT | CASSLKGAGTEAFF
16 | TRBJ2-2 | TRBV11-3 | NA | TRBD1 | TGTGCCAGCAGCCCACCACAGGGGGCTGGGGCCGGGGAGCTGTTTTTT | CASSPPQGAGAGELFF
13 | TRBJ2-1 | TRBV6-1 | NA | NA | TGTGCCAGCAGCCAAGAAAGTCGACTCGCTCAGTTCTTC | CASSQESRLAQFF
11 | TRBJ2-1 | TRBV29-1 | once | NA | TGCAGCGTTGTGCGGAACAATGAGCAGTTCTTC | CSVVRNNEQFF
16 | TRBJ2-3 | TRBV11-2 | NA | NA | TGTGCCAGCAGCTACGGTCGAGGGGGTGTGGCAGATACGCAGTATTTT | CASSYGRGGVADTQYF
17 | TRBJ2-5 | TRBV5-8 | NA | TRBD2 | TGTGCCAGCAGCTTCGGGGGAGTAGCGGGAGGAGGGGAGACCCAGTACTTC | CASSFGGVAGGGETQYF
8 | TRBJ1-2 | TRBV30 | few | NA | TGTGCCTGGTCCGCGTACGCCTTC | CAWSAYAF
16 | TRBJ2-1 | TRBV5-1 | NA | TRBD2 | TGCGCCAGCAGCTTGGCAGTGGTAGCGGGGAGCAATGAGCAGTTCTTC | CASSLAVVAGSNEQFF
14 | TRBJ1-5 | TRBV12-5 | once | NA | TGTGCTAGTGGTTTACCAGCTGTAGATCAGCCCCAGCATTTT | CASGLPAVDQPQHF
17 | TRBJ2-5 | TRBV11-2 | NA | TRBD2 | TGTGCCAGCAGCTATCTCGGGGTAGCGGGAGCCGAAGAGACCCAGTACTTC | CASSYLGVAGAEETQYF